The rows below give T cell receptor beta chains drawn from one sample of a study of human T cells and chemical hapten exposure. TCRdb used MiXCR to reprocess the 5' RACE reads, holding one entry per CDR3 protein. The sample has about 80,000 distinct CDR3 sequences; around a sixth are singletons. The receptors were gathered from a female donor in good health. CDR3s leave out the opening cysteine and the closing phenylalanine or tryptophan. D genes are given only for firm matches.

TRBV7-8 | TRBD1 | ASSWDRGVTEAF
TRBV6-5 | . | ASSYSWEANTEAF
TRBV6-5 | . | ASSWTPGDEQY
TRBV5-1 | . | ASSLVGTPRGLGTGELF
TRBV3-1 | . | ASSQVANQPQH
TRBV28 | . | ASSLGQTYYGYT
TRBV20-1 | . | SARGHMNTGELF
TRBV5-1 | . | ASSLDGAVNQPQH
TRBV3-1 | . | ASSRYSGPGYEQY
TRBV6-5 | . | ASSNDRYQPQH
TRBV20-1 | . | SASKGTNTEAF
TRBV7-2 | . | ASSLRGGAGDTQY
TRBV28 | . | ASSLEDEQF
TRBV7-2 | . | ASSPVQGSYEQY
TRBV7-8 | TRBD1 | ASSSDRVLFSYEQY
TRBV5-6 | . | ASSLGTGANEQF
TRBV7-2 | TRBD1 | ASSRAPGGEEKLF
TRBV20-1 | . | SARDEAAAHPDTQY
TRBV12-3/TRBV12-4 | . | ASSLSGSIGSPLH
TRBV5-1 | . | ASSFSLNEQF
TRBV2 | TRBD1 | ASRGTVNYGYT
TRBV20-1 | . | SARAGGITNEKLF
TRBV20-1 | TRBD2 | SASPGRAFDYEQY